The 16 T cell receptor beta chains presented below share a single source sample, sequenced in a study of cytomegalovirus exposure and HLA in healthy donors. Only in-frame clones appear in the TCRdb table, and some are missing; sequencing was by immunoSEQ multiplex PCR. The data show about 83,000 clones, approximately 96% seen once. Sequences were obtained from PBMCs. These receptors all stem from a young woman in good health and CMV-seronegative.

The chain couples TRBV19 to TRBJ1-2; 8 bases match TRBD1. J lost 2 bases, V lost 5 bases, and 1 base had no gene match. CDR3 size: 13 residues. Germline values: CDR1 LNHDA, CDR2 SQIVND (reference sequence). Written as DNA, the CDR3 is TGTGCCAGTAGTCAGGGGGCCAACTATGGCTACACCTTC. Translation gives CASSQGANYGYTF.

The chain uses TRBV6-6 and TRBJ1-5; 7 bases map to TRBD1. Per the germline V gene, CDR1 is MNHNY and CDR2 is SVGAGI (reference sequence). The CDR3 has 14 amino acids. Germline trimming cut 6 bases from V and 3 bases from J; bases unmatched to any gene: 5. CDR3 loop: CASRKDRNNQPQHF. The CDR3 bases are TGTGCCAGCAGGAAGGACAGGAACAATCAGCCCCAGCATTTT.

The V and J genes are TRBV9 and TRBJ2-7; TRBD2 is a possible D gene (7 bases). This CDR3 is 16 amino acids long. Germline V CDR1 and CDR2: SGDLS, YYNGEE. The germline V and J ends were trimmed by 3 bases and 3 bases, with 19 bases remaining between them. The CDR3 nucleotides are TGTGCCAGCAGCGCCATCCCTGGGGGGGCATACTACGAGCAGTACTTC. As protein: CASSAIPGGAYYEQYF.

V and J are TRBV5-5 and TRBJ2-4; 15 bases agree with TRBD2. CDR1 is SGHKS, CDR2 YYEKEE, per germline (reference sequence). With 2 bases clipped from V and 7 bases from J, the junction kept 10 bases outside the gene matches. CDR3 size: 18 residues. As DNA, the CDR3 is TGTGCCAGCAGCTTTTTAGGGACTAGCGGGAGGATTTATAACATTCAGTACTTC. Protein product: CASSFLGTSGRIYNIQYF.

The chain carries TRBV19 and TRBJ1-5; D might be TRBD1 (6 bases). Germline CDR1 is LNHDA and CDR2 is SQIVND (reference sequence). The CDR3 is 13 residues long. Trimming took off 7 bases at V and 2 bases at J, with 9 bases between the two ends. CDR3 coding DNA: TGTGCCAGTACCCCAGGGGGCAATCAGCCCCAGCATTTT. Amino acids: CASTPGGNQPQHF.

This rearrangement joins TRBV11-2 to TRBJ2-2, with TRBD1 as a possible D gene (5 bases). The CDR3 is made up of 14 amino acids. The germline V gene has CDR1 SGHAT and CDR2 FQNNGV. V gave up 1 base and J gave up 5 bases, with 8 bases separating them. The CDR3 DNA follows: TGTGCCAGCAGCTTAGGAGCAGGGACCGGGGAGCTGTTTTTT. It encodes CASSLGAGTGELFF.

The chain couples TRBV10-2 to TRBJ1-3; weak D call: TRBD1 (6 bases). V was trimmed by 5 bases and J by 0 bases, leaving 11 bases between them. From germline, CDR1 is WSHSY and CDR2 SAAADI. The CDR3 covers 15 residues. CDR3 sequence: CASSYGTFSGNTIYF. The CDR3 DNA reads TGCGCCAGCAGTTACGGGACATTCTCTGGAAACACCATATATTTT.

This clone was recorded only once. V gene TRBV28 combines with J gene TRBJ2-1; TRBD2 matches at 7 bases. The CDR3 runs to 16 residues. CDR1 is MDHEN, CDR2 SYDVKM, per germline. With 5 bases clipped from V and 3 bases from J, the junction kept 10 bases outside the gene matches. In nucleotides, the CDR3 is TGTGCCAGCAGTCCCTTAACTAGCGCCGTCTACAATGAGCAGTTCTTC. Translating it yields CASSPLTSAVYNEQFF.

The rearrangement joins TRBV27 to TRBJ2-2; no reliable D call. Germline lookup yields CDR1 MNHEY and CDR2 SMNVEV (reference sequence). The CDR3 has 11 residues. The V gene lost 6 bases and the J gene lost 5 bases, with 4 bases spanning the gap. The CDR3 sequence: CASRYTGELFF. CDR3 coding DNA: TGTGCCAGCAGATATACCGGGGAGCTGTTTTTT.

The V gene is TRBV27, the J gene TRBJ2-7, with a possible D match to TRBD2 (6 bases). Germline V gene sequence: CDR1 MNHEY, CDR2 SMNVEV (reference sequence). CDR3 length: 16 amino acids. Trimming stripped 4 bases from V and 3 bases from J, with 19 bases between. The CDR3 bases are TGTGCCAGCAGTTCCGCGGCGGGGCGCGGGTTCTACGAGCAGTACTTC. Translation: CASSSAAGRGFYEQYF.

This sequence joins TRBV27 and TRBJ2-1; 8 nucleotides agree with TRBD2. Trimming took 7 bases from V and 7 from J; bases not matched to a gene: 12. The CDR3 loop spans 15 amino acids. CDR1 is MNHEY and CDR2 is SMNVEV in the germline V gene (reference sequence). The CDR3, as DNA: TGTGCCAGCACCCGAAGGTCCGGACTAGCAAATGAGCAGTTCTTC. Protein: CASTRRSGLANEQFF.

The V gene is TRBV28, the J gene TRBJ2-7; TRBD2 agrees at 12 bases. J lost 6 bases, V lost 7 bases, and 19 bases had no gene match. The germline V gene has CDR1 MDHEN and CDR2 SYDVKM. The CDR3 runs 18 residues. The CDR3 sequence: CASTGPGRASGRGLEQYF. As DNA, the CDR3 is TGTGCCAGCACCGGACCAGGGAGAGCTAGCGGGAGGGGCCTCGAGCAGTACTTC.

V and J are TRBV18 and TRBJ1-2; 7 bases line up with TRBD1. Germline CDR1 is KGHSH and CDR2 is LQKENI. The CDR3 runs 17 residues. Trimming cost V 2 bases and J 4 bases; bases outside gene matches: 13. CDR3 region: CASSPWTGSILGYGYTF. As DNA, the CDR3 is TGTGCCAGCTCACCATGGACAGGAAGTATCCTTGGCTATGGCTACACCTTC.

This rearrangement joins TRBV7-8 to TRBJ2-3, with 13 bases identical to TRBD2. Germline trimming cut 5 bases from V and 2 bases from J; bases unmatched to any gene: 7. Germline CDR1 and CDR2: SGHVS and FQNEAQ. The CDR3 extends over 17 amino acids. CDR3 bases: TGTGCCAGCAGCCTTTCGACTAGCGGGAGGTACACAGATACGCAGTATTTT. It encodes CASSLSTSGRYTDTQYF.

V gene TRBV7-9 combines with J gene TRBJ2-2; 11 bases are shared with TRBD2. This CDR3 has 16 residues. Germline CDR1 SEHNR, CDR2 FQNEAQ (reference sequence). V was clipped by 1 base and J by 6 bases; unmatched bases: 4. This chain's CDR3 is CASSLVLAGEPGELFF. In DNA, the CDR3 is TGTGCCAGCAGCTTAGTACTAGCGGGAGAACCCGGGGAGCTGTTTTTT. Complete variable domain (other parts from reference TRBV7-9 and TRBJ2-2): DTGVSQNPRHKITKRGQNVTFRCDPISEHNRLYWYRQTLGQGPEFLTYFQNEAQLEKSRLLSDRFSAERPKGSFSTLEIQRTEQGDSAMYLCASSLVLAGEPGELFFGEGSRLTVL.

In nucleotides, the CDR3 is TGTGCCACCACCATCTCACTAGCAACCGAGCAGTACTTC. Translated, it gives CATTISLATEQYF. The V gene is TRBV15, the J gene TRBJ2-7; maybe TRBD2 (6 bases). Germline loops: CDR1 LNHNV, CDR2 YYDKDF (reference sequence). V was cut by 7 bases and J by 6 bases, with 16 bases left in between. This CDR3 is 13 amino acids long. The full variable domain, its missing parts supplied by reference TRBV15 and TRBJ2-7, is DAMVIQNPRYQVTQFGKPVTLSCSQTLNHNVMYWYQQKSSQAPKLLFHYYDKDFNNEADTPDNFQSRRPNTSFCFLDIRSPGLGDTAMYLCATTISLATEQYFGPGTRLTVT.